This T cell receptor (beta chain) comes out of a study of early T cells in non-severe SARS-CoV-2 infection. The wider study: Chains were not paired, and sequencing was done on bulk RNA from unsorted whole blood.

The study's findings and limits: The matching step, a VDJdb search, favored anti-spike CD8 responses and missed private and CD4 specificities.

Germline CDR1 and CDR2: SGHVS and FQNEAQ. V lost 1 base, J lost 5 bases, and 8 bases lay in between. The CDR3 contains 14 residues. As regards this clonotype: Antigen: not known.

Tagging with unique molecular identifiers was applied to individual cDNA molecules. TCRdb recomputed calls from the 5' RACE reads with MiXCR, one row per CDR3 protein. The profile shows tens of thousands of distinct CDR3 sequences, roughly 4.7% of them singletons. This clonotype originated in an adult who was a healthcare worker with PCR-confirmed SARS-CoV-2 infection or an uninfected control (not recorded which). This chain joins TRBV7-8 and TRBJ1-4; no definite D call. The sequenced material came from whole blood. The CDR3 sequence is CASSLGLNNEKLFF. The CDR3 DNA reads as TGTGCCAGCAGCTTAGGACTGAACAATGAAAAACTGTTTTTT.